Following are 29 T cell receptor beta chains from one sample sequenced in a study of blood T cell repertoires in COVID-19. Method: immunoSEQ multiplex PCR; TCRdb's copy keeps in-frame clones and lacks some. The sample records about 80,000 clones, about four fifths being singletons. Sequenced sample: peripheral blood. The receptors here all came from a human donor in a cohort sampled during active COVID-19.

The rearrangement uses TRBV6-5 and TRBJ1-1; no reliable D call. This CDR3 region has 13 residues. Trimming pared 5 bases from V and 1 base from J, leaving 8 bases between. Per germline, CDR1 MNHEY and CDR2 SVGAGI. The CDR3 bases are TGTGCCAGCAGTCTTATGAGGAACACTGAAGCTTTCTTT. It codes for CASSLMRNTEAFF.

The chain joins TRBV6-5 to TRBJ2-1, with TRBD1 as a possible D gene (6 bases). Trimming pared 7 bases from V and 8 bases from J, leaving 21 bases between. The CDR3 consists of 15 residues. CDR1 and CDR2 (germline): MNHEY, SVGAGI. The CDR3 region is CASKPTSQGRDEQFF. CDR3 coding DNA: TGTGCCAGCAAACCAACCAGCCAGGGGCGGGATGAGCAGTTCTTC.

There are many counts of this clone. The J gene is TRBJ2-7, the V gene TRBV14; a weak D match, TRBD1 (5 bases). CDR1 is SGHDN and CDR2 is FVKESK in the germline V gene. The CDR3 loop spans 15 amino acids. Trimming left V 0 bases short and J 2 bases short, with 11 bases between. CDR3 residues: CASSQELDKPYEQYF. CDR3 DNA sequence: TGTGCCAGCAGCCAAGAGTTGGACAAACCCTACGAGCAGTACTTC.

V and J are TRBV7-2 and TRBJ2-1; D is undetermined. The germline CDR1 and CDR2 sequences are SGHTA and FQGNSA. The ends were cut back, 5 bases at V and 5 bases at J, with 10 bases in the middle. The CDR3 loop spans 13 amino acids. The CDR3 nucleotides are TGTGCCAGCAGCCCTCCTATGCACAATGAGCAGTTCTTC. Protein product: CASSPPMHNEQFF.

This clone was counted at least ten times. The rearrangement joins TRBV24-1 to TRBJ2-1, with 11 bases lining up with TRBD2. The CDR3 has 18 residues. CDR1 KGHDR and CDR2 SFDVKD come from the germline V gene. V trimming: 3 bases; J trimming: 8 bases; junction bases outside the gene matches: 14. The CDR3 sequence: CATSDILAGGPAGDEQFF. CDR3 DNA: TGTGCCACCAGTGATATTCTAGCGGGAGGACCCGCGGGGGATGAGCAGTTCTTC.

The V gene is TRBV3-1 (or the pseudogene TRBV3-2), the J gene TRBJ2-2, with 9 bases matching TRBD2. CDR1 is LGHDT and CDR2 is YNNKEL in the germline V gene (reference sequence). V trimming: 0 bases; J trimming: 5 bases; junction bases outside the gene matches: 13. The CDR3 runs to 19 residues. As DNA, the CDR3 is TGTGCCAGCAGCCAAGAAAGTTGGCTAGCGGGAAAGGAAACCGGGGAGCTGTTTTTT. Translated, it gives CASSQESWLAGKETGELFF.

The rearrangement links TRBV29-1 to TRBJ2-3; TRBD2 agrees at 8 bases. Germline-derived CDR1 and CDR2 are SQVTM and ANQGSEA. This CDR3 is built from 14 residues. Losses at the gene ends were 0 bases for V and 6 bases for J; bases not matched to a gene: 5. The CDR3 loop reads CSVEESGGLDTQYF. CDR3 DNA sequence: TGCAGCGTTGAAGAGTCGGGAGGGCTGGATACGCAGTATTTT.

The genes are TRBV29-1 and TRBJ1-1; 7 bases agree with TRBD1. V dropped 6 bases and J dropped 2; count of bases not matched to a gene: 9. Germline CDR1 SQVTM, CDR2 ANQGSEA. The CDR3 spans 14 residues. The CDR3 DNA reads TGCAGCGTGGGGGGACAGCCTCGAAACACTGAAGCTTTCTTT. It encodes CSVGGQPRNTEAFF. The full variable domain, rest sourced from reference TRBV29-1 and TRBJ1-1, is SAVISQKPSRDICQRGTSLTIQCQVDSQVTMMFWYRQQPGQSLTLIATANQGSEATYESGFVIDKFPISRPNLTFSTLTVSNMSPEDSSIYLCSVGGQPRNTEAFFGQGTRLTVV.

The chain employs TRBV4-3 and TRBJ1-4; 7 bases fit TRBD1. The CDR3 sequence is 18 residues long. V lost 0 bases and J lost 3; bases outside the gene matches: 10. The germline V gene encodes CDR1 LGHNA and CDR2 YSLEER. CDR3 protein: CASSQDQVGTDPNEKLFF. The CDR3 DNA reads TGCGCCAGCAGCCAAGATCAGGTGGGGACAGATCCTAATGAAAAACTGTTTTTT.

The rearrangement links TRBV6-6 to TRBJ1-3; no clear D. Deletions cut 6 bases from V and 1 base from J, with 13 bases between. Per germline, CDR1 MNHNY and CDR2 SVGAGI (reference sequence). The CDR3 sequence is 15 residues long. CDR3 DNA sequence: TGTGCCAGCAGATATACCATCGGTTCTGGAAACACCATATATTTT. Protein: CASRYTIGSGNTIYF.

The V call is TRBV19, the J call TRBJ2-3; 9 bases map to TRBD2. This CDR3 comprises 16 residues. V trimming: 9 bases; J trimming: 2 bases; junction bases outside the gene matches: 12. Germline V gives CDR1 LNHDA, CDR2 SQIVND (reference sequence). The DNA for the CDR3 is TGTGCCAGCCCGTTGATTGCGGGGGGGGCCACAGATACGCAGTATTTT. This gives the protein CASPLIAGGATDTQYF. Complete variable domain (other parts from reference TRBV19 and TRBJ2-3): DGGITQSPKYLFRKEGQNVTLSCEQNLNHDAMYWYRQDPGQGLRLIYYSQIVNDFQKGDIAEGYSVSREKKESFPLTVTSAQKNPTAFYLCASPLIAGGATDTQYFGPGTRLTVL.

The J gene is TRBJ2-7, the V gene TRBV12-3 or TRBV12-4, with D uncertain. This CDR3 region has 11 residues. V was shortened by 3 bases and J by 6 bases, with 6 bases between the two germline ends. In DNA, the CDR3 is TGTGCCAGCAGTTTCGGGTCCGAGCAGTACGTC. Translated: CASSFGSEQYV.

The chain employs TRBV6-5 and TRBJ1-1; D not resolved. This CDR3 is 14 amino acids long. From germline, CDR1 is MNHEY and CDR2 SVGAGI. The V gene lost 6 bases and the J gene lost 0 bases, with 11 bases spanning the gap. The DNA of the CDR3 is TGTGCCAGCAGCCTCGGTTTCATGAACACTGAAGCTTTCTTT. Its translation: CASSLGFMNTEAFF.

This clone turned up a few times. CDR3 sequence: CASNPGGYEQYF. In DNA form, the CDR3 reads TGTGCCAGCAACCCGGGGGGCTACGAGCAGTACTTC. V and J are TRBV28 and TRBJ2-7, with TRBD2 identical over 7 bases. V lost 7 bases to trimming and J lost 3 bases; unmatched junction nucleotides: 3. Germline V gene data show CDR1 as MDHEN and CDR2 as SYDVKM. The length of the CDR3 is 12 residues.

CDR3 amino acids: CASSYSSPYEQYV. CDR3 sequence (DNA): TGTGCCAGCAGTTACTCGTCTCCCTACGAGCAGTACGTC. V and J are TRBV6-2 or TRBV6-3 and TRBJ2-7; D is unresolved. The V gene lost 0 bases and the J gene lost 2 bases, with 5 bases spanning the gap. The CDR3 length is 13 residues. Germline V gene lookup returns CDR1 MNHEY and CDR2 SVGEGT.

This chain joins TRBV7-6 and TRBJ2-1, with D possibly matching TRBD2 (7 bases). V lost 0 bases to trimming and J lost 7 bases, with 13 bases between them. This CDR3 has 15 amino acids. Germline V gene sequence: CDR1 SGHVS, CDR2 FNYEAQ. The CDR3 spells CASSLAGGPPNEQFF. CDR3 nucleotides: TGTGCCAGCAGCTTAGCGGGGGGGCCTCCGAATGAGCAGTTCTTC.

CDR3 sequence: CASSPTSGLGTDTQYF. In nucleotides, the CDR3 is TGCGCCAGCAGCCCGACTAGCGGGCTGGGAACAGATACGCAGTATTTT. The chain combines TRBV4-1 with TRBJ2-3; 10 bases map to TRBD2. CDR1 is MGHRA and CDR2 is YSYEKL in the germline V gene. This CDR3 is 16 amino acids long. The trim removed 4 bases at V and 3 bases at J, leaving 7 bases unmatched.

CDR3 in DNA: TGTGCCATCAGGCTAGCGGGAGTAGCAGATACGCAGTATTTT. Encoded protein: CAIRLAGVADTQYF. V and J are TRBV10-3 and TRBJ2-3, with 10 nucleotides matching TRBD2. The V and J ends lost 6 bases and 4 bases, in that order; junction bases with no gene match: 4. The CDR3 is 14 amino acids. The germline gives CDR1 ENHRY, CDR2 SYGVKD.

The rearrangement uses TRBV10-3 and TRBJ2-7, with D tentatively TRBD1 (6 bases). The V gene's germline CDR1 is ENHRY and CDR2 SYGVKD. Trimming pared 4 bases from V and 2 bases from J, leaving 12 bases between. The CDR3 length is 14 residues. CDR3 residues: CAISAQGQAYEQYF. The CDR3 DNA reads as TGTGCCATCAGTGCACAGGGTCAGGCCTACGAGCAGTACTTC.

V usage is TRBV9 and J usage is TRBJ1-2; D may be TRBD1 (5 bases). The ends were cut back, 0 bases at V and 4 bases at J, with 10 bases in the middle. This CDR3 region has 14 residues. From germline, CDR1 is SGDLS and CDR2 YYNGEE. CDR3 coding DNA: TGTGCCAGCAGCGTAGGCAGGGCGTTCTATGGCTACACCTTC. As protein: CASSVGRAFYGYTF.

The CDR3 DNA is TGTGCCAGCAGTATAGGGACAGTAGAAACAGATACGCAGTATTTT. It is translated as CASSIGTVETDTQYF. This chain joins TRBV25-1 and TRBJ2-3; 7 nucleotides line up with TRBD1. This CDR3 has 15 residues. CDR1 is MGHDK, CDR2 SYGVNS, per germline. J gave up 3 bases and V 5 bases, and 8 bases lay outside the gene matches. Together with reference TRBV25-1 and TRBJ2-3, the CDR3 gives the full variable domain: EADIYQTPRYLVIGTGKKITLECSQTMGHDKMYWYQQDPGMELHLIHYSYGVNSTEKGDLSSESTVSRIRTEHFPLTLESARPSHTSQYLCASSIGTVETDTQYFGPGTRLTVL.

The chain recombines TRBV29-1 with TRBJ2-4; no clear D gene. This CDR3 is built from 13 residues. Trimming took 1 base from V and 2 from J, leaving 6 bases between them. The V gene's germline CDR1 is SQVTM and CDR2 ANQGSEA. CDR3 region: CSVEVQTKNIQYF. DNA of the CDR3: TGCAGCGTTGAAGTGCAGACCAAAAACATTCAGTACTTC.

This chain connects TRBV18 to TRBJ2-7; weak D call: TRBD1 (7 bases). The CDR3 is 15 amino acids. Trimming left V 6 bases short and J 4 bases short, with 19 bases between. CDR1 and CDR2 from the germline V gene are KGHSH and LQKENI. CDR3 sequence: CASSEGARGQYEQYF. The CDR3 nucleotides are TGTGCCAGCTCGGAGGGGGCGCGAGGTCAGTACGAGCAGTACTTC.

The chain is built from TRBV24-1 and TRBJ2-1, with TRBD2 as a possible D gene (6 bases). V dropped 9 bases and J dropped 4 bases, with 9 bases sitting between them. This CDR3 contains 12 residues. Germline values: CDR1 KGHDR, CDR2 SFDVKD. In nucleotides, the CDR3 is TGTGCCACCGGGGACTTGTACAATGAGCAGTTCTTC. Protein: CATGDLYNEQFF.

CDR3 sequence: CASSQESRAGGRAGEQFF. DNA for the CDR3: TGCGCCAGCAGCCAAGAGAGTCGAGCGGGGGGGCGAGCGGGTGAGCAGTTCTTC. The rearrangement uses TRBV4-1 and TRBJ2-1; TRBD2 matches at 10 bases. Germline V gene data show CDR1 as MGHRA and CDR2 as YSYEKL. This CDR3 region has 18 residues. V dropped 0 bases and J dropped 9; count of bases not matched to a gene: 14.

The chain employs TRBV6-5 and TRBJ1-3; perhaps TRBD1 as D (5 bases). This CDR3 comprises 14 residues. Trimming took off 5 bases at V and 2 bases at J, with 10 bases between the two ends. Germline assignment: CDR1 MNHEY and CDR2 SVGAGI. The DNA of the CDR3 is TGTGCCAGCAGTCAGGGTTTCCCTGGAAACACCATATATTTT. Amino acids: CASSQGFPGNTIYF.

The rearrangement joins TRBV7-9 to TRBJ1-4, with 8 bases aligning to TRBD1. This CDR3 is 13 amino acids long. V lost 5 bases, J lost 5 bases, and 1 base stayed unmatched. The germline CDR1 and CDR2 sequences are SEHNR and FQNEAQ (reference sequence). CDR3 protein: CASSGQGNEKLFF. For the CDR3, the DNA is TGTGCCAGCAGCGGACAGGGAAATGAAAAACTGTTTTTT.

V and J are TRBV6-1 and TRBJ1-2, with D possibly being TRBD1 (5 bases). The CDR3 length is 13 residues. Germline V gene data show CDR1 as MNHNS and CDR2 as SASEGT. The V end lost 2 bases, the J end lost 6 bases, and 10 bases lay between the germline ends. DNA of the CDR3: TGTGCCAGCAGTGAAAGGGGTTTTGATGGCTACACCTTC. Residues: CASSERGFDGYTF.

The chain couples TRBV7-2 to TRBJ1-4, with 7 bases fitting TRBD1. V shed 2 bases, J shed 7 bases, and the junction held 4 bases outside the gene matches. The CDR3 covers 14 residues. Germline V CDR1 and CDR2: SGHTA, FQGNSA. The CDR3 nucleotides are TGTGCCAGCAGCTTACAGGGGGGCCCTGAAAAACTGTTTTTT. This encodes CASSLQGGPEKLFF.